Listed below are T cell receptor beta chains from one sample, sequenced in a study of control samples from healthy donors and cancer patients. Some clones are missing from TCRdb's copy, which holds only in-frame ones; the method was immunoSEQ multiplex PCR. The sample has 150,000 to 200,000 clones. Sequencing used blood. The receptors here all came from a woman in her 30s in good health. CDR3s include the opening cysteine and the closing phenylalanine or tryptophan. The order of the fields is J gene, V gene, D gene, CDR3 length, CDR3 DNA, CDR3 protein. D genes are given only for firm matches.

j_gene: TRBJ2-7
v_gene: TRBV19
d_gene: TRBD1
len: 14
CDR3nt: TGTGCCAGTAGCCCCCGGGACAGCTCCTACGAGCAGTACTTC
CDR3aa: CASSPRDSSYEQYF

j_gene: TRBJ1-1
v_gene: TRBV12-3/TRBV12-4
d_gene: TRBD1
len: 11
CDR3nt: TGTGCCAGCAGTGAGACAGGGGAAGCTTTCTTT
CDR3aa: CASSETGEAFF

j_gene: TRBJ2-7
v_gene: TRBV6-1
d_gene: TRBD1
len: 17
CDR3nt: TGTGCCAGCAGTGAAGGGCGGACAGGGGTATTCGGGGACGAGCAGTACTTC
CDR3aa: CASSEGRTGVFGDEQYF

j_gene: TRBJ1-2
v_gene: TRBV28
d_gene: TRBD1
len: 16
CDR3nt: TGTGCCAGCAGGGAGCGGGGACAGGGAGGGCACTATGGCTACACCTTC
CDR3aa: CASRERGQGGHYGYTF

j_gene: TRBJ1-1
v_gene: TRBV7-8
d_gene: TRBD1
len: 15
CDR3nt: TGTGCCAGCAGCTTAGCAGACAGGGCGGGCACTGAAGCTTTCTTT
CDR3aa: CASSLADRAGTEAFF

j_gene: TRBJ2-2
v_gene: TRBV2
d_gene: NA
len: 15
CDR3nt: TGTGCCAGCAGACCCTCCGGGACAACCACCGGGGAGCTGTTTTTT
CDR3aa: CASRPSGTTTGELFF

j_gene: TRBJ1-1
v_gene: TRBV11-2
d_gene: TRBD1
len: 13
CDR3nt: TGTGCCAGCAGAACCGGGACAGCCACTGAAGCTTTCTTT
CDR3aa: CASRTGTATEAFF

j_gene: TRBJ1-1
v_gene: TRBV2
d_gene: NA
len: 13
CDR3nt: TGTGCCAGCAATTGGGGTCCCGGTACTGAAGCTTTCTTT
CDR3aa: CASNWGPGTEAFF

j_gene: TRBJ2-1
v_gene: TRBV27
d_gene: NA
len: 16
CDR3nt: TGTGCCAGCAGGACAGGCCCCACGAATCACTACAATGAGCAGTTCTTC
CDR3aa: CASRTGPTNHYNEQFF

j_gene: TRBJ1-5
v_gene: TRBV28
d_gene: NA
len: 12
CDR3nt: TGTGCCAGCAGGCAGGGCTATCAGCCCCAGCATTTT
CDR3aa: CASRQGYQPQHF

j_gene: TRBJ1-1
v_gene: TRBV7-9
d_gene: NA
len: 13
CDR3nt: TGTGCCAGCAGCTTAGCTGGGTATGGTGAAGCTTTCTTT
CDR3aa: CASSLAGYGEAFF

j_gene: TRBJ2-5
v_gene: TRBV9
d_gene: NA
len: 14
CDR3nt: TGTGCCAGCAGCGTAGAGCCGGGGGCAGAGACCCAGTACTTC
CDR3aa: CASSVEPGAETQYF

j_gene: TRBJ2-4
v_gene: TRBV19
d_gene: NA
len: 14
CDR3nt: TGTGCCAGTAGTATGATGGGGGCCAAAAACATTCAGTACTTC
CDR3aa: CASSMMGAKNIQYF

j_gene: TRBJ1-2
v_gene: TRBV15
d_gene: NA
len: 14
CDR3nt: TGTGCCACCAGCAGACTACTCAGGGGAGAAAGCTACACCTTC
CDR3aa: CATSRLLRGESYTF

j_gene: TRBJ1-3
v_gene: TRBV28
d_gene: NA
len: 16
CDR3nt: TGTGCCAGCAGTTTTCCCGGTTTTAGCTCTGGAAACACCATATATTTT
CDR3aa: CASSFPGFSSGNTIYF

j_gene: TRBJ1-4
v_gene: TRBV5-6
d_gene: NA
len: 14
CDR3nt: TGTGCCAGCAGCTTGGGCCAGATTAATGAAAAACTGTTTTTT
CDR3aa: CASSLGQINEKLFF

j_gene: TRBJ2-6
v_gene: TRBV21-1
d_gene: NA
len: 18
CDR3nt: TGTGCCAGCAGCAGGGTTTTGGAATCATACTCTGGGGCCAACGTCCTGACTTTC
CDR3aa: CASSRVLESYSGANVLTF

j_gene: TRBJ2-2
v_gene: TRBV19
d_gene: NA
len: 14
CDR3nt: TGTGCCAGTAGTATCGGAGGGGTCACCGGGGAGCTGTTTTTT
CDR3aa: CASSIGGVTGELFF

j_gene: TRBJ1-1
v_gene: TRBV15
d_gene: NA
len: 16
CDR3nt: TGTGCCACCAGCAGAGCCTACACAGGCCACAACACTGAAGCTTTCTTT
CDR3aa: CATSRAYTGHNTEAFF

j_gene: TRBJ1-1
v_gene: TRBV7-9
d_gene: NA
len: 16
CDR3nt: TGTGCCAGCAGCTTAGTTCTAGCCAGGTCAAATTTTGAAGCTTTCTTT
CDR3aa: CASSLVLARSNFEAFF

j_gene: TRBJ1-2
v_gene: TRBV28
d_gene: NA
len: 11
CDR3nt: TGTGCCAGCAGGGGTAACTATGGCTACACCTTC
CDR3aa: CASRGNYGYTF

j_gene: TRBJ1-3
v_gene: TRBV5-5
d_gene: NA
len: 15
CDR3nt: TGTGCCAGCAGCTTGGATCGCTCTTCTGGAAACACCATATATTTT
CDR3aa: CASSLDRSSGNTIYF

j_gene: TRBJ1-2
v_gene: TRBV28
d_gene: NA
len: 15
CDR3nt: TGTGCCAGCAGTGGGGAAGGCCTTGGGGACTATGGCTACACCTTC
CDR3aa: CASSGEGLGDYGYTF

j_gene: TRBJ1-1
v_gene: TRBV7-9
d_gene: NA
len: 14
CDR3nt: TGTGCCAGCAGCTTGACAGCGACCAACACTGAAGCTTTCTTT
CDR3aa: CASSLTATNTEAFF

j_gene: TRBJ2-7
v_gene: TRBV6-1
d_gene: TRBD2
len: 15
CDR3nt: TGTGCCAGCAGTGAACTAGCGGGGCGACACTACGAGCAGTACTTC
CDR3aa: CASSELAGRHYEQYF

j_gene: TRBJ2-5
v_gene: TRBV7-6
d_gene: TRBD2
len: 17
CDR3nt: TGTGCCAGCAGCTTAGCACCTACTAGCGGGGGACAAGAGACCCAGTACTTC
CDR3aa: CASSLAPTSGGQETQYF

j_gene: TRBJ1-5
v_gene: TRBV7-3
d_gene: NA
len: 16
CDR3nt: TGTGCCAGCAGCTTAAAAAGCCGGCACCGCAATCAGCCCCAGCATTTT
CDR3aa: CASSLKSRHRNQPQHF

j_gene: TRBJ2-3
v_gene: TRBV6-2/TRBV6-3
d_gene: NA
len: 15
CDR3nt: TGTGCCAGCAGTTACCTCTATTCTACCACAGATACGCAGTATTTT
CDR3aa: CASSYLYSTTDTQYF

j_gene: TRBJ1-6
v_gene: TRBV4-3
d_gene: NA
len: 15
CDR3nt: TGCGCCAGCAGCCCCGAGATCTCCTATAATTCACCCCTCCACTTT
CDR3aa: CASSPEISYNSPLHF

j_gene: TRBJ1-1
v_gene: TRBV18
d_gene: TRBD1
len: 15
CDR3nt: TGTGCCAGCTCACCGAGGGACAGGGAGAGCACTGAAGCTTTCTTT
CDR3aa: CASSPRDRESTEAFF

j_gene: TRBJ2-1
v_gene: TRBV5-1
d_gene: TRBD2
len: 18
CDR3nt: TGCGCCAGCAGCTTAGAACGGTTGGGGCTAGCGGGGGAAGGTGAGCAGTTCTTC
CDR3aa: CASSLERLGLAGEGEQFF

j_gene: TRBJ2-7
v_gene: TRBV5-1
d_gene: TRBD1
len: 16
CDR3nt: TGCGCCAGCACGTTGGACAGGGGAAGAAGGGGCCTCGAGCAGTACTTC
CDR3aa: CASTLDRGRRGLEQYF

j_gene: TRBJ1-2
v_gene: TRBV4-3
d_gene: NA
len: 13
CDR3nt: TGCGCCAGCAGCCAATCCCGGGAGTCTGGCTACACCTTC
CDR3aa: CASSQSRESGYTF

j_gene: TRBJ2-7
v_gene: TRBV6-6
d_gene: TRBD2
len: 14
CDR3nt: TGTGCCAGCAGGAGACTAGCGGACCTCTACGAGCAGTACTTC
CDR3aa: CASRRLADLYEQYF

j_gene: TRBJ1-2
v_gene: TRBV2
d_gene: NA
len: 14
CDR3nt: TGTGCCAGCACTAGGACACGAGCTAACTATGGCTACACCTTC
CDR3aa: CASTRTRANYGYTF

j_gene: TRBJ1-1
v_gene: TRBV5-5
d_gene: NA
len: 15
CDR3nt: TGTGCCAGCAGGAATGGAAGACAGGATTACACTGAAGCTTTCTTT
CDR3aa: CASRNGRQDYTEAFF

j_gene: TRBJ2-1
v_gene: TRBV29-1
d_gene: NA
len: 12
CDR3nt: TGCAGCGTTGATGTCTGGGACAATGAGCAGTTCTTC
CDR3aa: CSVDVWDNEQFF

j_gene: TRBJ1-1
v_gene: TRBV27
d_gene: NA
len: 14
CDR3nt: TGTGCCAGCAGAAGAGATAAGGGGGGGACTGAAGCTTTCTTT
CDR3aa: CASRRDKGGTEAFF

j_gene: TRBJ2-5
v_gene: TRBV2
d_gene: NA
len: 14
CDR3nt: TGTGCCAGCAGCCGCAGGACTATCCAAGAGACCCAGTACTTC
CDR3aa: CASSRRTIQETQYF

j_gene: TRBJ2-5
v_gene: TRBV11-2
d_gene: NA
len: 14
CDR3nt: TGTGCCAGCAGCTTACGTCCGGTGGGAGAGACCCAGTACTTC
CDR3aa: CASSLRPVGETQYF

j_gene: TRBJ1-2
v_gene: TRBV18
d_gene: NA
len: 13
CDR3nt: TGTGCCAGCTCACCAGGGGACATGTATGGCTACACCTTC
CDR3aa: CASSPGDMYGYTF

j_gene: TRBJ2-7
v_gene: TRBV21-1
d_gene: NA
len: 14
CDR3nt: TGTGCCAGCATCTTCGGGACAGGGGTCTACGAGCAGTACTTC
CDR3aa: CASIFGTGVYEQYF

j_gene: TRBJ2-5
v_gene: TRBV5-1
d_gene: NA
len: 15
CDR3nt: TGCGCCAGCAGCTTGGCGAACGCTGTCCAAGAGACCCAGTACTTC
CDR3aa: CASSLANAVQETQYF

j_gene: TRBJ2-7
v_gene: TRBV7-3
d_gene: TRBD2
len: 13
CDR3nt: TGTGCCAGCAGCTTAGCGGGGGGGTACGAGCAGTACTTC
CDR3aa: CASSLAGGYEQYF

j_gene: TRBJ1-1
v_gene: TRBV21-1
d_gene: NA
len: 15
CDR3nt: TGTGCCAGCGTCCCGGGACAGGGGGCGAACACTGAAGCTTTCTTT
CDR3aa: CASVPGQGANTEAFF

j_gene: TRBJ2-7
v_gene: TRBV6-2/TRBV6-3
d_gene: TRBD1
len: 14
CDR3nt: TGTGCCAGCAGCAGGACAGGGAACTCCTACGAGCAGTACTTC
CDR3aa: CASSRTGNSYEQYF

j_gene: TRBJ1-1
v_gene: TRBV7-2
d_gene: TRBD1
len: 14
CDR3nt: TGTGCCAGCAGCTTGGACAGGAGAAACACTGAAGCTTTCTTT
CDR3aa: CASSLDRRNTEAFF

j_gene: TRBJ2-7
v_gene: TRBV4-1
d_gene: NA
len: 14
CDR3nt: TGCGCCAGCAGCCAAGTTACCAACTCCTACGAGCAGTACTTC
CDR3aa: CASSQVTNSYEQYF

j_gene: TRBJ1-2
v_gene: TRBV27
d_gene: NA
len: 16
CDR3nt: TGTGCCACCTATAGTCCCGCACGGACAGTATCTTATGGCTACACCTTC
CDR3aa: CATYSPARTVSYGYTF

j_gene: TRBJ1-1
v_gene: TRBV4-1
d_gene: NA
len: 16
CDR3nt: TGCGCCAGCAGCCAGGGACCCCAGGGGATGAACACTGAAGCTTTCTTT
CDR3aa: CASSQGPQGMNTEAFF

j_gene: TRBJ1-3
v_gene: TRBV7-9
d_gene: NA
len: 16
CDR3nt: TGTGCCAGCAGCTTTCCTTATCGGGACTCTGGAAACACCATATATTTT
CDR3aa: CASSFPYRDSGNTIYF

j_gene: TRBJ2-1
v_gene: TRBV3-1/TRBV3-2
d_gene: TRBD1
len: 16
CDR3nt: TGTGCCAGCAGCCAAGGCCGGACAGGGGGCGTAAATGAGCAGTTCTTC
CDR3aa: CASSQGRTGGVNEQFF

j_gene: TRBJ1-2
v_gene: TRBV28
d_gene: TRBD1
len: 17
CDR3nt: TGTGCCAGCAGCATGAGGGACAGGGGGCTGGTCAGGCGGGGCTACACCTTC
CDR3aa: CASSMRDRGLVRRGYTF

j_gene: TRBJ2-7
v_gene: TRBV19
d_gene: NA
len: 13
CDR3nt: TGTGCCAGTAGTATGAGGTTCCCCTACGAGCAGTACTTC
CDR3aa: CASSMRFPYEQYF

j_gene: TRBJ1-1
v_gene: TRBV5-5
d_gene: NA
len: 14
CDR3nt: TGTGCCAGCAGCCCGGGACACCTGTACACTGAAGCTTTCTTT
CDR3aa: CASSPGHLYTEAFF